This TCR beta chain emerged from a study of CD8 T cells in ankylosing spondylitis (dated by TCRdb to about 2017). Regarding the study in general: The study set out to find disease-linked TCR variants by profiling T cell receptor beta repertoires in ankylosing spondylitis patients and healthy donors. The full study cohort was made up of 25 to 30 ankylosing spondylitis patients and 95 to 130 healthy donors. Peripheral blood was sampled, and synovial fluid was also collected from ankylosing spondylitis patients. Broader findings and caveats from the paper: According to the report, matched synovial fluid samples from ankylosing spondylitis patients were significantly enriched for the disease-linked clones. The disease-linked clones had a CD8+ phenotype and were found at relatively low frequencies in peripheral blood. Blood from ankylosing spondylitis patients appeared to be characterized by a TCR beta motif made up of eight highly homologous amino acid variants. Some motif variants had previously been reported in the synovial fluid and blood of reactive arthritis patients, which suggests shared mechanisms of disease initiation.

As concerns this clonotype: Its antigen is unknown. Per-base qualities were not stored, and no clone one base away is much larger.

The CDR3 starts with the cysteine, ends with the phenylalanine, and has 16 residues. Of the read, only the CDR3 DNA is kept; its 48 bases are in frame from base 1. V drops 1 base and J drops 6 bases, leaving 18 bases in between. Taken from the germline V gene, the CDR1 and CDR2 loops are LGHNA and YNFKEQ. Sequenced on an Illumina HiSeq 2500. TCR beta libraries were prepared by quantitative 5'-RACE with molecular barcodes. The original methods were these. To identify disease-linked TCR variants, a new computational method was used, one built on a probabilistic model of VDJ rearrangement. Using fastp trimming at Q25 and MiXCR clonotype assembly, TCRdb reanalyzed the public sequencing data and kept in-frame beta chains. When rows share a CDR3 protein, they turn into one entry using the most common DNA and genes. The V and J calls were determined by TCRdb, not by the authors. In all, the sample holds hundreds of thousands of distinct CDR3 sequences, and around 9.1% of those were seen once. In total, the top ten clones hold almost 7% of the sample.

The sequencing sample was made of blood, either unsorted or a sorted T cell fraction (not recorded which). Recombination connected TRBV4-2 to TRBJ1-1, with a tentative D gene TRBD1 over 6 matching bases. This TCR came from a male donor with ankylosing spondylitis or in good health (not recorded which). The nucleotides read TGTGCCAGCAGCCAAGGTGGGGGACACCGGGGCGCTGAAGCTTTCTTT. Its protein product is CASSQGGGHRGAEAFF.